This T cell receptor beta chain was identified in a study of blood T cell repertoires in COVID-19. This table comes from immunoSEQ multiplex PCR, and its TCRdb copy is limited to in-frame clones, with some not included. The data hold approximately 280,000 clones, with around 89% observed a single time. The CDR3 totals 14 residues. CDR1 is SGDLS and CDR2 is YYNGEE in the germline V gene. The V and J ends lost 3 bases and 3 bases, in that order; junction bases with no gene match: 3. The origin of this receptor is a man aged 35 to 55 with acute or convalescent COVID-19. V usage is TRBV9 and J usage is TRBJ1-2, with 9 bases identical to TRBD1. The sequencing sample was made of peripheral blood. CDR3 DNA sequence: TGTGCCAGCAGCGCCCGGGACAGGGACTATGGCTACACCTTC. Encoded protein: CASSARDRDYGYTF.